These T cell receptor beta chains were read from a single sample in a study of control samples from healthy donors and cancer patients. The method was immunoSEQ multiplex PCR; TCRdb's version includes in-frame clones alone and lacks a portion of them. The repertoire holds about 180,000 clones, with around 87% as singletons. The sample taken for sequencing was blood. These receptors were collected from a woman between 50 and 59 years old in good health. The CDR3 runs from the conserved cysteine through the conserved F or W. Each record gives: CDR3 protein, CDR3 DNA, D gene, J gene, clone size, V gene. The D gene is left open where the match is weak. For some rows the clone size is stated as once, few or many, or as a class when expanded; others skip it.

CDR3aa: CVSSIDNLGVMRKLFF
CDR3nt: TGTGTCAGTAGTATAGACAACCTCGGCGTAATGAGAAAACTGTTTTTT
d_gene: .
j_gene: TRBJ1-4
abundance: .
v_gene: TRBV19

CDR3aa: CASSLERQVVYGYTF
CDR3nt: TGTGCCAGCAGCTTAGAACGACAGGTGGTCTATGGCTACACCTTC
d_gene: .
j_gene: TRBJ1-2
abundance: .
v_gene: TRBV7-2

CDR3aa: CASSPGHRETQYF
CDR3nt: TGTGCCAGCAGCCCGGGACACCGGGAGACCCAGTACTTC
d_gene: .
j_gene: TRBJ2-5
abundance: .
v_gene: TRBV14

CDR3aa: CASSLQGANQPQHF
CDR3nt: TGTGCCAGCAGTTTACAGGGGGCCAATCAGCCCCAGCATTTT
d_gene: TRBD1
j_gene: TRBJ1-5
abundance: .
v_gene: TRBV5-4

CDR3aa: CASSLVSGGEQYF
CDR3nt: TGTGCCAGCAGCTTAGTATCGGGGGGCGAGCAGTACTTC
d_gene: TRBD2
j_gene: TRBJ2-7
abundance: .
v_gene: TRBV7-9

CDR3aa: CASFIFGTGVAEAFF
CDR3nt: TGTGCCAGCTTCATTTTCGGGACAGGGGTCGCTGAAGCTTTCTTT
d_gene: TRBD1
j_gene: TRBJ1-1
abundance: .
v_gene: TRBV3-1/TRBV3-2

CDR3aa: CASSFRGGSGNTIYF
CDR3nt: TGTGCCAGCAGTTTCCGCGGGGGTTCTGGAAACACCATATATTTT
d_gene: .
j_gene: TRBJ1-3
abundance: once
v_gene: TRBV28

CDR3aa: CASSLEGQQTQAFF
CDR3nt: TGCGCCAGCAGCTTGGAGGGACAGCAAACCCAAGCTTTCTTT
d_gene: TRBD1
j_gene: TRBJ1-1
abundance: .
v_gene: TRBV5-1

CDR3aa: CAWSVRVLNYGYTF
CDR3nt: TGTGCCTGGAGTGTACGAGTCCTTAACTATGGCTACACCTTC
d_gene: .
j_gene: TRBJ1-2
abundance: .
v_gene: TRBV30

CDR3aa: CASSLDENEQFF
CDR3nt: TGTGCCAGCAGCTTAGATGAGAATGAGCAGTTCTTC
d_gene: .
j_gene: TRBJ2-1
abundance: .
v_gene: TRBV7-9

CDR3aa: CASSMIQGGLSNQPQHF
CDR3nt: TGTGCCAGTAGTATGATACAGGGCGGGTTGAGCAATCAGCCCCAGCATTTT
d_gene: .
j_gene: TRBJ1-5
abundance: .
v_gene: TRBV19

CDR3aa: CASSGRTGDSPKNTGELFF
CDR3nt: TGTGCCAGCAGTGGTAGGACAGGGGATTCACCGAAGAACACCGGGGAGCTGTTTTTT
d_gene: TRBD1
j_gene: TRBJ2-2
abundance: .
v_gene: TRBV6-1

CDR3aa: CASTRFGQGGNQPQHF
CDR3nt: TGTGCCAGTACCAGATTTGGACAGGGTGGAAATCAGCCCCAGCATTTT
d_gene: TRBD1
j_gene: TRBJ1-5
abundance: .
v_gene: TRBV19

CDR3aa: CASKRQGENQPQHF
CDR3nt: TGTGCCAGCAAACGACAGGGAGAGAATCAGCCCCAGCATTTT
d_gene: TRBD1
j_gene: TRBJ1-5
abundance: .
v_gene: TRBV2

CDR3aa: CASSPDRVNEAFF
CDR3nt: TGTGCCAGCAGCCCGGACAGAGTCAATGAAGCTTTCTTT
d_gene: .
j_gene: TRBJ1-1
abundance: few
v_gene: TRBV11-1

CDR3aa: CASSLFSGRNTEAFF
CDR3nt: TGTGCCAGCAGTCTCTTTTCGGGGAGGAACACTGAAGCTTTCTTT
d_gene: .
j_gene: TRBJ1-1
abundance: .
v_gene: TRBV6-2/TRBV6-3

CDR3aa: CASSPGQGYGYTF
CDR3nt: TGTGCCAGCAGCCCGGGACAGGGGTATGGCTACACCTTC
d_gene: TRBD1
j_gene: TRBJ1-2
abundance: .
v_gene: TRBV9

CDR3aa: CASSARTAGGDLEGKQYF
CDR3nt: TGTGCCAGCAGCGCCCGGACCGCCGGGGGGGATTTAGAGGGGAAACAGTACTTC
d_gene: TRBD2
j_gene: TRBJ2-7
abundance: few
v_gene: TRBV11-2

CDR3aa: CASSEQEGFNYGYTF
CDR3nt: TGTGCCAGCAGTGAACAGGAGGGCTTTAACTATGGCTACACCTTC
d_gene: .
j_gene: TRBJ1-2
abundance: .
v_gene: TRBV6-4

CDR3aa: CAWSPPGAKNIQYF
CDR3nt: TGTGCCTGGAGTCCCCCAGGGGCCAAAAACATTCAGTACTTC
d_gene: .
j_gene: TRBJ2-4
abundance: once
v_gene: TRBV30

CDR3aa: CAIRGDSNQPQHF
CDR3nt: TGTGCCATCAGGGGGGATAGCAATCAGCCCCAGCATTTT
d_gene: .
j_gene: TRBJ1-5
abundance: once
v_gene: TRBV10-3

CDR3aa: CASSLGHEQYF
CDR3nt: TGTGCCAGCAGCTTAGGACACGAGCAGTACTTC
d_gene: .
j_gene: TRBJ2-7
abundance: .
v_gene: TRBV3-1/TRBV3-2

CDR3aa: CAWSHDDSPLHF
CDR3nt: TGTGCCTGGAGCCACGACGACTCACCCCTCCACTTT
d_gene: .
j_gene: TRBJ1-6
abundance: .
v_gene: TRBV30

CDR3aa: CAWSWGAPEPQYF
CDR3nt: TGTGCCTGGTCGTGGGGGGCTCCCGAGCCCCAGTACTTC
d_gene: .
j_gene: TRBJ2-5
abundance: .
v_gene: TRBV30

CDR3aa: CASSPRGNEKLFF
CDR3nt: TGTGCCAGCTCACCACGGGGAAATGAAAAACTGTTTTTT
d_gene: .
j_gene: TRBJ1-4
abundance: .
v_gene: TRBV18

CDR3aa: CASSEEPGPSSYEQYF
CDR3nt: TGTGCCAGCAGTGAGGAACCGGGGCCCAGCTCCTACGAGCAGTACTTC
d_gene: .
j_gene: TRBJ2-7
abundance: .
v_gene: TRBV6-1

CDR3aa: CASSLGQGTFNQPQHF
CDR3nt: TGTGCCAGCAGCTTGGGACAGGGGACCTTCAATCAGCCCCAGCATTTT
d_gene: TRBD1
j_gene: TRBJ1-5
abundance: .
v_gene: TRBV13

CDR3aa: CASSSREAPYNEQFF
CDR3nt: TGTGCCAGCAGTTCGCGGGAGGCCCCCTACAATGAGCAGTTCTTC
d_gene: TRBD2
j_gene: TRBJ2-1
abundance: .
v_gene: TRBV9

CDR3aa: CASTPVEGGYGYTF
CDR3nt: TGTGCCAGTACCCCAGTTGAGGGGGGCTATGGCTACACCTTC
d_gene: .
j_gene: TRBJ1-2
abundance: once
v_gene: TRBV19

CDR3aa: CASKSSVSTGELFF
CDR3nt: TGTGCCAGCAAATCTTCTGTTTCCACCGGGGAGCTGTTTTTT
d_gene: .
j_gene: TRBJ2-2
abundance: .
v_gene: TRBV4-2

CDR3aa: CASSRGTDREQFF
CDR3nt: TGTGCCAGCAGCCGTGGGACTGACCGCGAGCAGTTCTTC
d_gene: .
j_gene: TRBJ2-1
abundance: .
v_gene: TRBV7-2

CDR3aa: CASSIGTSGPSSYEQYF
CDR3nt: TGTGCCAGTAGTATAGGAACTAGCGGGCCGAGCTCCTACGAGCAGTACTTC
d_gene: TRBD2
j_gene: TRBJ2-7
abundance: .
v_gene: TRBV19

CDR3aa: CACNTGQTTQHF
CDR3nt: TGTGCCTGCAATACAGGACAGACGACCCAGCATTTT
d_gene: .
j_gene: TRBJ1-5
abundance: .
v_gene: TRBV30

CDR3aa: CASSLDGISPLHF
CDR3nt: TGTGCCAGCAGCTTAGATGGGATATCACCCCTCCACTTT
d_gene: .
j_gene: TRBJ1-6
abundance: .
v_gene: TRBV11-3

CDR3aa: CATSRAATNEKLFF
CDR3nt: TGTGCCACCTCCAGAGCTGCAACTAATGAAAAACTGTTTTTT
d_gene: .
j_gene: TRBJ1-4
abundance: .
v_gene: TRBV6-5

CDR3aa: CASSPNYNGRFTF
CDR3nt: TGTGCCAGCAGCCCAAATTATAACGGGCGCTTCACCTTC
d_gene: .
j_gene: TRBJ1-2
abundance: .
v_gene: TRBV14

CDR3aa: CASSVDLGSYEQYF
CDR3nt: TGTGCCAGCAGCGTAGATCTGGGGAGTTACGAGCAGTACTTC
d_gene: .
j_gene: TRBJ2-7
abundance: .
v_gene: TRBV9

CDR3aa: CAISVDRVGYEQYF
CDR3nt: TGTGCCATCAGTGTGGACAGGGTGGGCTACGAGCAGTACTTC
d_gene: TRBD1
j_gene: TRBJ2-7
abundance: .
v_gene: TRBV10-3

CDR3aa: CAAFKTGLGLNTEAFF
CDR3nt: TGTGCCGCCTTCAAGACAGGGTTAGGCTTGAACACTGAAGCTTTCTTT
d_gene: TRBD1
j_gene: TRBJ1-1
abundance: .
v_gene: TRBV19

CDR3aa: CASSPAGRNDEKLFF
CDR3nt: TGTGCCAGCAGCCCTGCTGGGCGGAATGATGAAAAACTGTTTTTT
d_gene: .
j_gene: TRBJ1-4
abundance: .
v_gene: TRBV9

CDR3aa: CATSGTGTGDNEQFF
CDR3nt: TGTGCCACCAGTGGTACCGGGACAGGAGACAATGAGCAGTTCTTC
d_gene: TRBD1
j_gene: TRBJ2-1
abundance: .
v_gene: TRBV24-1

CDR3aa: CASSQKSGGSYEQYF
CDR3nt: TGTGCCAGCAGCCAAAAATCAGGGGGTTCCTACGAGCAGTACTTC
d_gene: TRBD1
j_gene: TRBJ2-7
abundance: .
v_gene: TRBV3-1/TRBV3-2